This T cell receptor (beta chain) is from a study of blood T cell repertoires in COVID-19. The overall study: In each case, the material was cDNA or gDNA derived from T cells, B-cell-depleted T cells, or PBMCs.

How the authors handled the data: It was from reference gene primer amplification that nucleated cell counts were estimated. Here immunoSEQ multiplex PCR was the method, and the copy in TCRdb shows in-frame clones only, minus some. The V and J calls and clone size are taken from that table; D and trimming were inferred from the DNA. The sample yields approximately 250,000 clones, roughly 88% seen once. Participant-reported clinical history was the basis for cohort assignment. All recovered Cohort 3 donors got two negative PCRs, got clearance, or saw symptom resolution. The CDR3 loop spans 14 amino acids. V trimming: 4 bases; J trimming: 2 bases; junction bases outside the gene matches: 4. In germline, CDR1 is KGHSH, CDR2 LQKENI.

This chain uses TRBV18 with TRBJ2-5; 7 bases fit TRBD1. The sequencing sample was made of PBMCs or T cells enriched from blood (not recorded which). The TCR comes from a woman aged 30 to 39 who had recovered from COVID-19. The CDR3 reads CASSRGGLQETQYF. The DNA for the CDR3 is TGTGCCAGCTCACGAGGGGGCCTTCAAGAGACCCAGTACTTC.